This passage covers 14 T cell receptor beta chains from one sample sequenced in a study of CD8+CD57+ T cells in acquired aplastic anemia. Researchers used genomic DNA as the template to profile TCR beta VDJ and CDR3. TCRdb itself ran the reads through MiXCR, one entry per CDR3 protein. The sample records about 190,000 distinct CDR3 sequences, less than 60% being singletons. Those patients picked for sequencing had displayed CD8+CD57+ cell expansion on flow cytometry. The sequenced sample was sorted CD4+, CD8+, or CD8+CD57+ T cells (not recorded which) from PBMCs. Every receptor here comes from a human donor with aplastic anemia.

Ten or more counts support this clonotype. The CDR3 nucleotides are TGTGCCAGCAGCTTTCGACAGGGGGGGAACACTGAAGCTTTCTTT. This sequence encodes CASSFRQGGNTEAFF. V usage is TRBV7-2 and J usage is TRBJ1-1; 9 bases line up with TRBD1. The CDR3 contains 15 residues. With 3 bases clipped from V and 1 base from J, the junction kept 3 bases outside the gene matches. Germline CDR1 reads SGHTA; CDR2 reads FQGNSA. The whole variable domain, remainder taken from reference TRBV7-2 and TRBJ1-1, is GAGVSQSPSNKVTEKGKDVELRCDPISGHTALYWYRQSLGQGLEFLIYFQGNSAPDKSGLPSDRFSAERTGGSVSTLTIQRTQQEDSAVYLCASSFRQGGNTEAFFGQGTRLTVV.

The chain combines TRBV10-3 with TRBJ2-1, with 9 bases matching TRBD1. V gave up 4 bases and J gave up 4 bases; unmatched junction bases: 5. The germline V gene encodes CDR1 ENHRY and CDR2 SYGVKD. This CDR3 region has 15 residues. Written as DNA, the CDR3 is TGTGCCATCAGTGTGGGGACAGGGTCATACAATGAGCAGTTCTTC. Translating it yields CAISVGTGSYNEQFF.

This clonotype turned up a few times. J is TRBJ1-5 and V is TRBV15, with D possibly being TRBD1 (5 bases). CDR3 length: 14 amino acids. V was shortened by 3 bases and J by 6 bases, with 12 bases between the two germline ends. CDR1 and CDR2 (germline): LNHNV, YYDKDF (reference sequence). CDR3: CATSSGHPPQPQHF. In nucleotides, the CDR3 is TGTGCCACCAGCAGTGGACACCCTCCTCAGCCCCAGCATTTT.

The J gene is TRBJ1-1, the V gene TRBV25-1, with D possibly being TRBD1 (5 bases). CDR1 MGHDK and CDR2 SYGVNS come from the germline V gene. This CDR3 comprises 17 residues. V was pared by 2 bases and J by 1 base, with 17 bases between. The CDR3 sequence: CASSELGTVGENTEAFF. In nucleotides, the CDR3 is TGTGCCAGCAGTGAACTCGGGACGGTGGGGGAGAACACTGAAGCTTTCTTT.

This clonotype was recorded many times. The V gene is TRBV15, the J gene TRBJ2-2, with D perhaps being TRBD1 or TRBD2 (5 bases each). The CDR3 spans 17 residues. Germline CDR1 LNHNV, CDR2 YYDKDF (reference sequence). The V end lost 1 base, the J end lost 3 bases, and 15 bases lay between the germline ends. In nucleotides, the CDR3 is TGTGCCACCAGCAGAGGGGACGGACCGTTCTACACCGGGGAGCTGTTTTTT. This translates into CATSRGDGPFYTGELFF. The full variable domain, with the rest looked up from reference TRBV15 and TRBJ2-2, is DAMVIQNPRYQVTQFGKPVTLSCSQTLNHNVMYWYQQKSSQAPKLLFHYYDKDFNNEADTPDNFQSRRPNTSFCFLDIRSPGLGDTAMYLCATSRGDGPFYTGELFFGEGSRLTVL.

This clonotype was found many times. V usage is TRBV9 and J usage is TRBJ2-7; no firm D call. Trimming pared 4 bases from V and 1 base from J, leaving 21 bases between. From germline, CDR1 is SGDLS and CDR2 YYNGEE. The CDR3 is made up of 17 amino acids. The CDR3 DNA follows: TGTGCCAGCAGCCCTCATCCCCTCTCGACTGCATCCTACGAGCAGTACTTC. It specifies CASSPHPLSTASYEQYF. Full variable domain (outside the CDR3, taken from reference TRBV9 and TRBJ2-7): DSGVTQTPKHLITATGQRVTLRCSPRSGDLSVYWYQQSLDQGLQFLIQYYNGEERAKGNILERFSAQQFPDLHSELNLSSLELGDSALYFCASSPHPLSTASYEQYFGPGTRLTVT.

V gene TRBV3-1 combines with J gene TRBJ2-7; D is ambiguous. The V gene lost 5 bases and the J gene lost 3 bases, with 8 bases spanning the gap. The germline V gene encodes CDR1 LGHDT and CDR2 YNNKEL (reference sequence). The CDR3 has 12 amino acids. The CDR3 region is CASSAASYEQYF. The CDR3 DNA reads as TGTGCCAGCAGCGCAGCAAGCTACGAGCAGTACTTC.

The sample holds a few counts of this clonotype. V is TRBV5-5 and J is TRBJ1-2; 7 bases fit TRBD1. V dropped 0 bases and J dropped 6; count of bases not matched to a gene: 5. The CDR3 has 14 amino acids. Germline loops: CDR1 SGHKS, CDR2 YYEKEE (reference sequence). CDR3: CASSLAQGVNGYTF. In nucleotides, the CDR3 is TGTGCCAGCAGCTTGGCTCAGGGGGTAAATGGCTACACCTTC.

In this sample, this clonotype turned up many times. This chain uses TRBV5-1 with TRBJ2-3, with 9 bases that match TRBD2. Losses at the gene ends were 1 base for V and 4 bases for J; bases not matched to a gene: 13. The germline V gene encodes CDR1 SGHRS and CDR2 YFSETQ. This CDR3 spans 18 amino acids. DNA of the CDR3: TGCGCCAGCAGCTTGTATGTGTTGGCGGGAGGGGGTTCAGATACGCAGTATTTT. It specifies CASSLYVLAGGGSDTQYF.

This clonotype was counted once. This CDR3 fails to terminate in the conserved phenylalanine or tryptophan, so it likely reflects a read error. The chain has TRBV19 and TRBJ2-2; D unclear. CDR3 length: 15 amino acids. Germline V gene sequence: CDR1 LNHDA, CDR2 SQIVND (reference sequence). V was trimmed by 5 bases and J by 4 bases, leaving 14 bases between them. CDR3 sequence (DNA): TGTGCCAGTAGTCCCTTAGCTTCCTCCACCGGGGAGCTGTTTCTT. Translating it yields CASSPLASSTGELFL.

This chain links TRBV4-2 with TRBJ2-2; 14 bases match TRBD2. The CDR3 consists of 17 residues. V trimming: 4 bases; J trimming: 3 bases; junction bases outside the gene matches: 4. CDR1 is LGHNA, CDR2 YNFKEQ, per germline. Here the CDR3 DNA reads TGTGCCAGCAGCCGGGGACTAGCGGGAGTTGACACCGGGGAGCTGTTTTTT. This sequence encodes CASSRGLAGVDTGELFF.

V and J are TRBV7-8 and TRBJ2-5; perhaps TRBD2 as D (6 bases). Per the germline V gene, CDR1 is SGHVS and CDR2 is FQNEAQ. This CDR3 has 13 amino acids. Trimming left V 6 bases short and J 5 bases short, with 13 bases between. DNA for the CDR3: TGTGCCAGCAGGCCCGAGGGGAGGGAGACCCAGTACTTC. It yields the protein CASRPEGRETQYF.

The chain has TRBV20-1 and TRBJ1-2, with D tentatively TRBD1 (6 bases). The germline gives CDR1 DFQATT, CDR2 SNEGSKA (reference sequence). The CDR3 is 13 residues long. V lost 6 bases and J 1 base, leaving 12 bases between the germline ends. CDR3 residues: CSARDTDNYGYTF. DNA of the CDR3: TGCAGTGCGAGGGACACTGATAACTATGGCTACACCTTC.

This clonotype was picked up many times. The chain combines TRBV5-1 with TRBJ1-1; 8 bases are a match to TRBD1. The germline V gene encodes CDR1 SGHRS and CDR2 YFSETQ. V dropped 5 bases and J dropped 1; count of bases not matched to a gene: 4. This CDR3 contains 14 residues. The CDR3 loop is CASSTTGENTEAFF. The CDR3 DNA sequence: TGCGCCAGCAGTACGACAGGGGAGAACACTGAAGCTTTCTTT.